Listed below are T cell receptor beta chains from one sample, sequenced in a study of blood T cells in healthy people across ages. TCRdb reprocessed the 5' RACE reads via MiXCR and lists one record per CDR3 protein. The sample includes roughly 800,000 distinct CDR3 sequences, roughly 60% of them seen just once. Source material: blood. These receptors were obtained from a man under 40 in good health. Both conserved end residues are part of each CDR3. The D gene is left open where the match is weak. The size entry is marked missing in some rows and otherwise reads once, few, many or a size class.

V gene	D gene	clone size	J gene	CDR3 protein	CDR3 DNA
TRBV9	TRBD2	.	TRBJ2-1	CASSVRLAGYNEQFF	TGTGCCAGCAGCGTTCGCCTAGCGGGGTACAATGAGCAGTTCTTC
TRBV20-1	TRBD2	few	TRBJ2-7	CSAIPFREGAYEQYF	TGCAGTGCTATCCCCTTCCGGGAGGGGGCCTACGAGCAGTACTTC
TRBV7-9	.	.	TRBJ2-3	CASSILTSVNTDTQYF	TGTGCCAGCAGCATTCTCACTTCGGTCAACACAGATACGCAGTATTTT
TRBV5-1	.	few	TRBJ2-3	CASSSEPATRDTQYF	TGCGCCAGCAGCTCCGAGCCCGCTACCCGGGATACGCAGTATTTT
TRBV4-1	TRBD1	few	TRBJ1-6	CASSQAPTGVGSPLHF	TGCGCCAGCAGCCAAGCCCCGACAGGGGTAGGTTCACCCCTCCACTTT
TRBV20-1	.	.	TRBJ2-3	CSAQLAASTDTQYF	TGCAGTGCTCAATTAGCAGCTAGCACAGATACGCAGTATTTT
TRBV29-1	.	.	TRBJ2-1	CSVLGTRSYNEQFF	TGCAGCGTTCTGGGGACGAGGTCCTACAATGAGCAGTTCTTC
TRBV4-1	.	.	TRBJ2-2	CASSQPGTFTGELFF	TGCGCCAGCAGCCAGCCCGGGACATTCACCGGGGAGCTGTTTTTT
TRBV29-1	.	many	TRBJ2-6	CSAADSGANVLTF	TGCAGCGCCGCCGACTCTGGGGCCAACGTCCTGACTTTC
TRBV5-1	.	.	TRBJ1-2	CASSLDGSGRATGYTF	TGCGCCAGCAGCTTGGATGGTAGCGGCAGGGCGACTGGCTACACCTTC
TRBV3-1	.	.	TRBJ2-5	CASSQEVGLGETQYF	TGTGCCAGCAGCCAAGAAGTAGGGCTAGGCGAGACCCAGTACTTC
TRBV7-3	TRBD2	.	TRBJ2-6	CASSSAGRPGNVLTF	TGTGCCAGCAGCTCAGCGGGACGCCCGGGGAACGTCCTGACTTTC
TRBV11-1	.	.	TRBJ2-1	CASSPQRRSEQFF	TGTGCCAGCAGCCCCCAAAGAAGATCGGAGCAGTTCTTC
TRBV5-1	TRBD2	.	TRBJ2-1	CASSLAPSGGHNEQFF	TGCGCCAGCAGCTTGGCCCCTAGCGGGGGTCACAATGAGCAGTTCTTC
TRBV4-1	.	.	TRBJ2-1	CASSQAYGESSYNEQFF	TGCGCCAGCAGCCAAGCGTACGGGGAAAGCTCCTACAATGAGCAGTTCTTC
TRBV10-2	.	few	TRBJ1-1	CASSEDRWAEAFF	TGCGCCAGCAGTGAGGACAGGTGGGCTGAAGCTTTCTTT
TRBV10-3	TRBD1	few	TRBJ2-7	CAISPPGQGYEQYF	TGTGCCATCAGTCCTCCGGGACAGGGATACGAGCAGTACTTC
TRBV7-6	.	many	TRBJ2-3	CASRRGGGAADTQYF	TGTGCCAGCAGGCGCGGCGGTGGGGCGGCAGATACGCAGTATTTT
TRBV20-1	TRBD2	.	TRBJ2-3	CSARDRTSGSLETQYF	TGCAGTGCTAGAGATCGGACTAGCGGGAGCTTGGAAACGCAGTATTTT
TRBV29-1	.	.	TRBJ2-5	CSVGGGAQETQYF	TGCAGCGTTGGGGGCGGGGCCCAAGAGACCCAGTACTTC
TRBV20-1	.	.	TRBJ2-7	CSARDSAASIYEQYF	TGCAGTGCTAGAGATAGCGCGGCGAGCATCTACGAGCAGTACTTC
TRBV4-2	TRBD2	.	TRBJ2-1	CASSSSGTSGHNEQFF	TGTGCCAGCAGCTCATCCGGGACTAGCGGCCACAATGAGCAGTTCTTC
TRBV30	.	.	TRBJ2-2	CAWSKKGIAGGELFF	TGTGCCTGGAGTAAAAAGGGAATAGCCGGCGGGGAGCTGTTTTTT
TRBV20-1	TRBD2	once	TRBJ2-7	CSAARTSGSYEQYF	TGCAGTGCGGCCCGGACTAGCGGTTCCTACGAGCAGTACTTC
TRBV4-2	.	many	TRBJ2-6	CASSQPDSPSGANVLTF	TGTGCCAGCAGCCAACCCGACAGCCCCTCTGGGGCCAACGTCCTGACTTTC
TRBV7-9	TRBD2	.	TRBJ2-3	CASSAGAGVTRTQYF	TGTGCCAGCAGCGCCGGTGCGGGGGTTACGCGGACGCAGTATTTT
TRBV4-2	.	.	TRBJ2-7	CASSQDEGEQYF	TGTGCCAGCAGCCAAGATGAGGGTGAGCAGTACTTC
TRBV3-1	.	.	TRBJ2-1	CASSQVGGTEKFF	TGTGCCAGCAGCCAAGTGGGCGGAACGGAAAAGTTCTTC
TRBV20-1	.	few	TRBJ1-2	CSASAPNGYTF	TGCAGTGCTAGCGCGCCCAATGGCTACACCTTC
TRBV11-3	.	.	TRBJ1-1	CASSSDVNTEAFF	TGTGCCAGCAGCTCAGACGTGAACACTGAAGCTTTCTTT
TRBV6-6	TRBD2	once	TRBJ2-1	CASSYTGGTNEQFF	TGTGCCAGCAGTTACACGGGGGGAACAAATGAGCAGTTCTTC
TRBV20-1	.	few	TRBJ1-5	CSARDHAYQPQHF	TGCAGTGCTAGAGATCACGCCTATCAGCCCCAGCATTTT
TRBV28	.	.	TRBJ2-6	CASGWLAGANVLTF	TGTGCCAGCGGCTGGTTGGCTGGGGCCAACGTCCTGACTTTC
TRBV20-1	.	.	TRBJ2-3	CSAQAFDRGGKDTQYF	TGCAGTGCTCAAGCCTTTGATAGGGGTGGTAAAGATACGCAGTATTTT
TRBV7-8	.	.	TRBJ2-7	CASSFPQGDPSYEQYF	TGTGCCAGCAGCTTCCCTCAGGGAGATCCTTCCTACGAGCAGTACTTC
TRBV4-2	TRBD2	.	TRBJ2-5	CASSQDREVQETQYF	TGTGCCAGCAGCCAGGATCGGGAGGTACAGGAGACCCAGTACTTC
TRBV14	TRBD2	.	TRBJ2-4	CASSQCSGAGCIQYF	TGTGCCAGCAGCCAATGTAGCGGGGCTGGGTGCATTCAGTACTTC
TRBV29-1	.	.	TRBJ2-1	CSGEAGNEQFF	TGCAGCGGTGAAGCAGGGAATGAGCAGTTCTTC
TRBV20-1	TRBD2	.	TRBJ2-3	CSAGTSGSGDTQYF	TGCAGTGCCGGGACTAGCGGGAGTGGAGATACGCAGTATTTT
TRBV20-1	TRBD2	few	TRBJ2-7	CSAGEEIAGAYEQYF	TGCAGTGCTGGTGAAGAAATAGCGGGAGCCTACGAGCAGTACTTC